Each of the 30 T cell receptor beta chains below was sequenced from the same sample in a study of CD8 T cells in ankylosing spondylitis. TCRdb passed the 5' RACE reads through MiXCR, listing each CDR3 protein once. In the table there are about 280,000 distinct CDR3 sequences, 20% of which are singletons. Material: blood, either unsorted or a sorted T cell fraction (not recorded which). Every receptor here comes from a male donor with ankylosing spondylitis or in good health (not recorded which).

The chain uses TRBV5-1 and TRBJ1-4, with a possible D match to TRBD1 (5 bases). The CDR3 has 14 amino acids. The germline V and J ends were trimmed by 5 bases and 4 bases, with 12 bases remaining between them. The germline V gene has CDR1 SGHRS and CDR2 YFSETQ. Here the CDR3 reads CASRPGTFNEKLFF. In nucleotides, the CDR3 is TGCGCCAGCAGGCCCGGGACTTTTAATGAAAAACTGTTTTTT.

This clonotype turned up a few times. This CDR3 reads CSALPRGLSAKNIQYF. In DNA, the CDR3 is TGCAGTGCTCTTCCCCGTGGGCTATCAGCCAAAAACATTCAGTACTTC. The rearrangement joins TRBV20-1 to TRBJ2-4; no reliable D call. The CDR3 contains 16 residues. Trimming removed 5 bases from V and 0 bases from J, with 17 bases in between. The germline gives CDR1 DFQATT, CDR2 SNEGSKA (reference sequence).

This clonotype has only a few counts. A read error may produce the germline difference seen at one junction end. This chain links TRBV7-7 with TRBJ2-5; no reliable D call. CDR3 size: 14 residues. Germline CDR1 SSHAT, CDR2 FNYEAQ (reference sequence). CDR3 sequence (DNA): TGTGCTAGCAGCTCGTCCGGGCGCCTCGAGACCCAGTACTTC. Protein sequence: CASSSSGRLETQYF.

Of note for this clonotype: A read error is possible here, since a much larger clone lies one base away. This chain joins TRBV29-1 and TRBJ1-2; no definite D call. The CDR3 covers 12 residues. Germline CDR1 is SQVTM and CDR2 is ANQGSEA. Here the CDR3 DNA reads TGCAGCGTCCTCGACCTAAACTCTGGCTACACCTTC. Translation: CSVLDLNSGYTF.

This sequence joins TRBV27 and TRBJ2-5, with D possibly being TRBD2 (7 bases). The germline gives CDR1 MNHEY, CDR2 SMNVEV (reference sequence). The CDR3 runs to 16 residues. Trimming left V 5 bases short and J 1 base short, with 17 bases between. CDR3 protein: CASSPSRAGAQETQYF. CDR3 DNA sequence: TGTGCCAGCAGTCCCTCCCGTGCGGGGGCCCAAGAGACCCAGTACTTC.

This clonotype was detected a few times. This chain uses TRBV9 with TRBJ2-5; the match to TRBD2 covers 9 bases. J gave up 5 bases and V 1 base, and 3 bases lay outside the gene matches. CDR1 is SGDLS, CDR2 YYNGEE, per germline. CDR3 size: 14 residues. The CDR3 protein is CASSVPAGGETQYF. CDR3 DNA: TGTGCCAGCAGCGTACCAGCGGGGGGCGAGACCCAGTACTTC.

This clonotype was detected a few times. This chain connects TRBV6-6 to TRBJ1-2, with a weak D call TRBD1 (6 bases). In germline, CDR1 is MNHNY, CDR2 SVGAGI (reference sequence). The V end lost 4 bases, the J end lost 14 bases, and 17 bases lay between the germline ends. This CDR3 has 12 residues. Here the CDR3 reads CASSLTPSGTTF. The CDR3 region has the DNA TGTGCCAGCAGTTTGACGCCCTCCGGGACAACCTTC.

Ten or more counts support this clonotype. V usage is TRBV29-1 and J usage is TRBJ2-3; the D is unclear. Germline CDR1 SQVTM, CDR2 ANQGSEA. The CDR3 is 13 residues long. Trimming shortened V by 4 bases and J by 2 bases, and 10 bases separated the two germline ends. CDR3 sequence (DNA): TGCAGCGTTGGACAAAAACTCACAGATACGCAGTATTTT. Amino acids: CSVGQKLTDTQYF.

The sample holds many counts of this clonotype. This chain uses TRBV5-1 with TRBJ2-1; 8 bases agree with TRBD1. Germline-derived CDR1 and CDR2 are SGHRS and YFSETQ. V gave up 3 bases and J gave up 4 bases; unmatched junction bases: 9. The CDR3 is 16 amino acids. CDR3 loop: CASSWAQGARYNEQFF. CDR3 DNA: TGCGCCAGCAGCTGGGCGCAGGGGGCGCGGTACAATGAGCAGTTCTTC.

This chain connects TRBV19 to TRBJ1-5, with 7 bases that match TRBD1. CDR1 LNHDA and CDR2 SQIVND come from the germline V gene (reference sequence). V lost 4 bases, J lost 7 bases, and 7 bases stayed unmatched. The CDR3 is made up of 14 amino acids. In DNA form, the CDR3 reads TGTGCCAGTAGTAAGGTCAGGGGGAGGCAGCCCCAGCATTTT. Translation: CASSKVRGRQPQHF.

V is TRBV3-1 and J is TRBJ2-5, with 7 bases that match TRBD2. The J segment lost 3 bases and the V segment lost 0 bases, leaving 4 bases of the junction unmatched. Per germline, CDR1 LGHDT and CDR2 YNNKEL (reference sequence). This CDR3 spans 15 amino acids. CDR3 bases: TGTGCCAGCAGCCAAGATCGACTAGCAGAAGAGACCCAGTACTTC. This sequence encodes CASSQDRLAEETQYF.

This clonotype turned up a few times. This chain joins TRBV7-9 and TRBJ1-2, with D uncertain. Per germline, CDR1 SEHNR and CDR2 FQNEAQ (reference sequence). This CDR3 has 13 residues. With 5 bases removed from V and 5 bases from J, the gap between germline ends came to 12 bases. The CDR3 DNA is TGTGCCAGCAGCCAGCGGGCTACTTATGGCTACACCTTC. Translation gives CASSQRATYGYTF.

The rearrangement links TRBV28 to TRBJ1-1, with 7 bases lining up with TRBD1. CDR1 is MDHEN and CDR2 is SYDVKM in the germline V gene. The CDR3 runs 15 residues. Trimming removed 2 bases from V and 2 bases from J; junction bases left unmatched: 5. CDR3: CASSLDGTVNTEAFF. CDR3 DNA sequence: TGTGCCAGCAGTTTAGATGGGACAGTTAACACTGAAGCTTTCTTT.

This clonotype was seen at least ten times. The V and J genes are TRBV10-3 and TRBJ2-5, with 7 nucleotides matching TRBD1. CDR1 and CDR2 from the germline V gene are ENHRY and SYGVKD. Unmatched junction bases numbered 0, after V lost 3 bases and J lost 2 bases. CDR3 length: 13 residues. CDR3 protein: CAISEQGQETQYF. CDR3 bases: TGTGCCATCAGTGAACAGGGGCAAGAGACCCAGTACTTC.

This clonotype showed up many times. The chain couples TRBV6-1 to TRBJ1-3, with D possibly being TRBD1 (6 bases). Trimming shortened V by 6 bases and J by 4 bases, and 16 bases separated the two germline ends. CDR1 and CDR2 from the germline V gene are MNHNS and SASEGT. This CDR3 comprises 15 residues. CDR3: CASRTDSFFGNTIYF. Here the CDR3 DNA reads TGTGCCAGCAGAACGGACAGCTTCTTCGGAAACACCATATATTTT.

Here the CDR3 DNA reads TGCAGTGCTGGGGGGGCCGGGCAGATCAATCAGCCCCAGCATTTT. Translation: CSAGGAGQINQPQHF. V and J are TRBV20-1 and TRBJ1-5; a possible D gene is TRBD1 (6 bases). From germline, CDR1 is DFQATT and CDR2 SNEGSKA (reference sequence). There are 15 residues in the CDR3. The germline V and J ends were trimmed by 5 bases and 3 bases, with 17 bases remaining between them.

The table lists this clonotype with a few counts. The genes are TRBV5-6 and TRBJ2-3; 9 bases fit TRBD1. Per germline, CDR1 SGHDT and CDR2 YYEEEE. This CDR3 is 19 amino acids long. The J segment lost 0 bases and the V segment lost 1 base, leaving 12 bases of the junction unmatched. DNA of the CDR3: TGTGCCAGCAGCTTGTGGGGACAGGGAAGGAAGTCTAGCACAGATACGCAGTATTTT. This sequence encodes CASSLWGQGRKSSTDTQYF.

The CDR3 nucleotides are TGCGCCAGCAAGAGTTATGGCGGGTTGCAGACGACCCAGTACTTC. This gives the protein CASKSYGGLQTTQYF. The V gene is TRBV5-1, the J gene TRBJ2-5, with D tentatively TRBD2 (5 bases). The germline CDR1 and CDR2 sequences are SGHRS and YFSETQ. This CDR3 has 15 residues. Trimming pared 6 bases from V and 7 bases from J, leaving 22 bases between.

The V call is TRBV5-1, the J call TRBJ2-3; D is undetermined. V gave up 0 bases and J gave up 2 bases, with 7 bases separating them. Germline CDR1 reads SGHRS; CDR2 reads YFSETQ. The length of the CDR3 is 14 residues. CDR3: CASSLGQLTDTQYF. The CDR3 nucleotides read TGCGCCAGCAGCTTGGGCCAGCTCACAGATACGCAGTATTTT.

In its sample, this clonotype was seen a few times. J is TRBJ2-3 and V is TRBV5-1; D tentatively reads TRBD1 or TRBD2 (5 bases each). CDR3 size: 14 residues. The V gene's germline CDR1 is SGHRS and CDR2 YFSETQ. V dropped 0 bases and J dropped 3 bases, with 8 bases sitting between them. The CDR3 reads CASSLAEGTDTQYF. The DNA of the CDR3 is TGCGCCAGCAGCTTGGCCGAGGGGACAGATACGCAGTATTTT.

This clonotype came up a few times. The chain joins TRBV20-1 to TRBJ2-5, with 8 bases fitting TRBD2. The germline V gene encodes CDR1 DFQATT and CDR2 SNEGSKA (reference sequence). Trimming removed 1 base from V and 5 bases from J; junction bases left unmatched: 18. The CDR3 spans 18 residues. CDR3 coding DNA: TGCAGTGCTAGAGCGTTGGAAACTAGCGGCCTAAGGATGGAGACCCAGTACTTC. This sequence encodes CSARALETSGLRMETQYF.

This clonotype was observed a few times. The chain combines TRBV20-1 with TRBJ2-4; D is unclear. The CDR3 is 13 amino acids. V gave up 5 bases and J gave up 0 bases, with 8 bases separating them. CDR1 DFQATT and CDR2 SNEGSKA come from the germline V gene (reference sequence). CDR3 bases: TGCAGTGCTGGACCGCCAGCCAAAAACATTCAGTACTTC. Encoded protein: CSAGPPAKNIQYF.

This clonotype has at least ten counts. The V and J genes are TRBV20-1 and TRBJ2-7, with 10 positions matching TRBD2. The CDR3 runs to 17 residues. The V gene's germline CDR1 is DFQATT and CDR2 SNEGSKA (reference sequence). J gave up 2 bases and V 3 bases, and 13 bases lay outside the gene matches. CDR3 sequence reads: CSARGPGTSGITYEQYV. The DNA of the CDR3 is TGCAGTGCTAGGGGCCCGGGAACTAGCGGGATCACCTACGAGCAGTACGTC.

The chain has TRBV7-9 and TRBJ2-3; D not resolved. Looked up from germline, CDR1 is SEHNR and CDR2 is FQNEAQ (reference sequence). V was trimmed by 0 bases and J by 6 bases, leaving 7 bases between them. The CDR3 is 13 amino acids. The CDR3 reads CASSLAARDTQYF. The CDR3 nucleotides read TGTGCCAGCAGCTTAGCGGCCAGGGATACGCAGTATTTT.

The J gene is TRBJ1-4, the V gene TRBV7-6; 8 bases line up with TRBD1. With 5 bases clipped from V and 0 bases from J, the junction kept 8 bases outside the gene matches. Per germline, CDR1 SGHVS and CDR2 FNYEAQ. CDR3 size: 17 residues. CDR3 region: CASSRGQGGATNEKLFF. The CDR3 DNA reads TGTGCCAGCAGCCGCGGACAGGGTGGAGCAACTAATGAAAAACTGTTTTTT. Filled out from reference TRBV7-6 and TRBJ1-4, the complete variable domain reads GAGVSQSPRYKVTKRGQDVALRCDPISGHVSLYWYRQALGQGPEFLTYFNYEAQQDKSGLPNDRFSAERPEGSISTLTIQRTEQRDSAMYRCASSRGQGGATNEKLFFGSGTQLSVL.

The V call is TRBV20-1, the J call TRBJ2-1; D remains unclear. CDR3 length equals 11 residues. Germline V gives CDR1 DFQATT, CDR2 SNEGSKA (reference sequence). The CDR3 DNA reads TGCAGGGGCGACACCTACAATGAGCAGTTCTTC. Translation: CRGDTYNEQFF.

The sample holds a few counts of this clonotype. J is TRBJ2-2 and V is TRBV2; D is ambiguous. The germline V gene has CDR1 SNHLY and CDR2 FYNNEI. V was pared by 1 base and J by 3 bases, with 9 bases between. The CDR3 loop spans 15 amino acids. The CDR3 DNA reads TGTGCCAGCAGTGAAGTTCCAATGGACACCGGGGAGCTGTTTTTT. Translation: CASSEVPMDTGELFF. The full variable domain, with the rest looked up from reference TRBV2 and TRBJ2-2, is EPEVTQTPSHQVTQMGQEVILRCVPISNHLYFYWYRQILGQKVEFLVSFYNNEISEKSEIFDDQFSVERPDGSNFTLKIRSTKLEDSAMYFCASSEVPMDTGELFFGEGSRLTVL.

The J gene is TRBJ2-3, the V gene TRBV7-2; a weak D match, TRBD1 (9 bases). Germline assignment: CDR1 SGHTA and CDR2 FQGNSA. Trimming took 6 bases from V and 0 from J, leaving 16 bases between them. The CDR3 runs to 16 residues. CDR3 nucleotide sequence: TGTGCCAGCAGTAGCGGGACAGGGATTAGCACAGATACGCAGTATTTT. This sequence encodes CASSSGTGISTDTQYF. Complete variable domain (other parts from reference TRBV7-2 and TRBJ2-3): GAGVSQSPSNKVTEKGKDVELRCDPISGHTALYWYRQSLGQGLEFLIYFQGNSAPDKSGLPSDRFSAERTGGSVSTLTIQRTQQEDSAVYLCASSSGTGISTDTQYFGPGTRLTVL.

The V and J genes are TRBV20-1 and TRBJ2-3; a possible D gene is TRBD2 (5 bases). The length of the CDR3 is 14 residues. V was clipped by 3 bases and J by 4 bases, with 14 bases between them. Germline CDR1 DFQATT, CDR2 SNEGSKA (reference sequence). CDR3 coding DNA: TGCAGTGCTAGCACTAGTTTCGAGTCAGATACGCAGTATTTT. The encoded protein is CSASTSFESDTQYF.

The rearrangement joins TRBV7-9 to TRBJ2-1; D perhaps matches TRBD1 (5 bases). The CDR3 spans 15 residues. V lost 5 bases and J lost 2, with 13 bases in between. The germline V gene has CDR1 SEHNR and CDR2 FQNEAQ (reference sequence). CDR3 sequence reads: CASSLKGMTYNEQFF. The CDR3 DNA reads TGTGCCAGCAGCCTAAAGGGGATGACCTACAATGAGCAGTTCTTC. The full variable domain, its missing parts supplied by reference TRBV7-9 and TRBJ2-1, is DTGVSQNPRHKITKRGQNVTFRCDPISEHNRLYWYRQTLGQGPEFLTYFQNEAQLEKSRLLSDRFSAERPKGSFSTLEIQRTEQGDSAMYLCASSLKGMTYNEQFFGPGTRLTVL.